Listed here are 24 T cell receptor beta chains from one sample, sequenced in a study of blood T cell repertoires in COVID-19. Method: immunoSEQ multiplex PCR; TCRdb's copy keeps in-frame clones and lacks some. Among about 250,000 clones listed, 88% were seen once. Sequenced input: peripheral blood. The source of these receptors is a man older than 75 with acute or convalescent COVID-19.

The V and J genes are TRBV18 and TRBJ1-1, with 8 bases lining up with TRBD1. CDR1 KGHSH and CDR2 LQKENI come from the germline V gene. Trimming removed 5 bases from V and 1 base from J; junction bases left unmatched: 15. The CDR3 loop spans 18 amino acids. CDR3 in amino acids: CASSSVGRGRLTNTEAFF. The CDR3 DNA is TGTGCCAGCTCATCGGTGGGCAGGGGGCGATTAACGAACACTGAAGCTTTCTTT.

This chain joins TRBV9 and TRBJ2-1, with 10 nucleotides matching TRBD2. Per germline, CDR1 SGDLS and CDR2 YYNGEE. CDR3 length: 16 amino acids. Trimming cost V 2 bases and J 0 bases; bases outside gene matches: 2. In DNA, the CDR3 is TGTGCCAGCAGCGTTAGCGGGGGGAGCTCCTACAATGAGCAGTTCTTC. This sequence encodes CASSVSGGSSYNEQFF.

The CDR3 region is CASSDRTTTNEKLFF. In DNA, the CDR3 is TGTGCCAGCAGTGACCGGACAACAACTAATGAAAAACTGTTTTTT. The chain combines TRBV2 with TRBJ1-4; the D gene is possibly TRBD1 (5 bases). V lost 3 bases and J lost 0, with 8 bases in between. CDR3 length equals 15 residues. Germline V gene sequence: CDR1 SNHLY, CDR2 FYNNEI.

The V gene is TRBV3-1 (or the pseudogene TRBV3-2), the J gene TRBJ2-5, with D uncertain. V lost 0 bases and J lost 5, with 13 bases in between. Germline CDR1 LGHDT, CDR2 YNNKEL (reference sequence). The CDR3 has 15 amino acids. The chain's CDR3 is CASSQETGGFETQYF. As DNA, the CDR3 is TGTGCCAGCAGCCAAGAAACGGGTGGTTTTGAGACCCAGTACTTC.

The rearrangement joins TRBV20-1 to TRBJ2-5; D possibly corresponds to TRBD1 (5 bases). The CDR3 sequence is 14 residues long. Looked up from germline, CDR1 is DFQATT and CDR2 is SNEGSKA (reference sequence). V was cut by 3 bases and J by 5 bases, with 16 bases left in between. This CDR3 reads CSASNDRRLETQYF. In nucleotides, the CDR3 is TGCAGTGCTAGTAACGACAGAAGGTTGGAGACCCAGTACTTC.

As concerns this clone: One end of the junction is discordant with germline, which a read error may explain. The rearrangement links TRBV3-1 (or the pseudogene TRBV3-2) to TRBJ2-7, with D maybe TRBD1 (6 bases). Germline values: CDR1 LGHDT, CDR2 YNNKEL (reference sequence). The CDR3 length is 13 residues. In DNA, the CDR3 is TGTGCCAGCAGTCAAGTGGGGGCAACTGAGCAGTACTTC. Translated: CASSQVGATEQYF.

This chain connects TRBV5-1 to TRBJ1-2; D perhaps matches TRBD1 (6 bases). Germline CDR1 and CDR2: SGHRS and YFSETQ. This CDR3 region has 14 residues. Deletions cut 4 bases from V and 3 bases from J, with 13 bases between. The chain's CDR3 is CASSPDRDHYGYTF. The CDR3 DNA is TGCGCCAGCAGCCCGGACAGAGATCACTATGGCTACACCTTC.

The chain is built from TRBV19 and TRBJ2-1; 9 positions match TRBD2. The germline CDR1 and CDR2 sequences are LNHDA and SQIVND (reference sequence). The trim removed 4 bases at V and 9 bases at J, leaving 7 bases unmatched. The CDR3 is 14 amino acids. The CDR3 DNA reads TGTGCCAGTAGTACTGGCGGGGGGGCAGGTGAGCAGTTCTTC. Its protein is CASSTGGGAGEQFF. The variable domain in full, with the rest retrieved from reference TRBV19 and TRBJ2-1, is DGGITQSPKYLFRKEGQNVTLSCEQNLNHDAMYWYRQDPGQGLRLIYYSQIVNDFQKGDIAEGYSVSREKKESFPLTVTSAQKNPTAFYLCASSTGGGAGEQFFGPGTRLTVL.

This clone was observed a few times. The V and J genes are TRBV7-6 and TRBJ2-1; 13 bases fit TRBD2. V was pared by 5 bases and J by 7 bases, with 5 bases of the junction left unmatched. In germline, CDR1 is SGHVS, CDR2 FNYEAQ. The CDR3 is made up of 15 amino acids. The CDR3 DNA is TGTGCCAGCAGCCGTACTAGCGGGGGGGCGAATGAGCAGTTCTTC. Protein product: CASSRTSGGANEQFF.

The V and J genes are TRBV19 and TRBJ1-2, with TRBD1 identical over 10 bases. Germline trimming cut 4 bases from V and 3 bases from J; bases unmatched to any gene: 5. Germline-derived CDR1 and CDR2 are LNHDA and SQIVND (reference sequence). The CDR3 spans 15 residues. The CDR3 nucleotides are TGTGCCAGTAGTACTCCGGGACAGGGGTACTATGGCTACACCTTC. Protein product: CASSTPGQGYYGYTF.

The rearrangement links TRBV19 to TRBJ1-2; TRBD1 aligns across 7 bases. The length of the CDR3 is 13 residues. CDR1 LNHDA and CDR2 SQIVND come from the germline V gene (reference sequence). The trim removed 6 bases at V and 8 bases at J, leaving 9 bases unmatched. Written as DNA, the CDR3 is TGTGCCAGTAGAAATACCGGGACAGAAGGCTACACCTTC. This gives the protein CASRNTGTEGYTF.

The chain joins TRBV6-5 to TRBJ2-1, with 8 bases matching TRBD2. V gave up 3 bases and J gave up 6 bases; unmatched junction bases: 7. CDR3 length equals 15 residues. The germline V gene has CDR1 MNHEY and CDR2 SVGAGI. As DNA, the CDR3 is TGTGCCAGCAGTTATGGGACTAGGGCAACCAATGAGCAGTTCTTC. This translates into CASSYGTRATNEQFF.

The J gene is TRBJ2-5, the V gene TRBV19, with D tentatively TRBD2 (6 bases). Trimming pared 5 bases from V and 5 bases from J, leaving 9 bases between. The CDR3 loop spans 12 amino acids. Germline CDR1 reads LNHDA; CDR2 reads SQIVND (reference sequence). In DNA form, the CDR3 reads TGTGCCAGTAGTTCCCGGGGGGAGACCCAGTACTTC. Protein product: CASSSRGETQYF.

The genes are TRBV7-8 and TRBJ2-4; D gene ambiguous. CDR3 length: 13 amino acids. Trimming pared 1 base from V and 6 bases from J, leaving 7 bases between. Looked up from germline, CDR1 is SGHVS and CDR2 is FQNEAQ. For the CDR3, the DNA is TGTGCCAGCAGCTTAGATGTTAGAAACATTCAGTACTTC. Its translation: CASSLDVRNIQYF.

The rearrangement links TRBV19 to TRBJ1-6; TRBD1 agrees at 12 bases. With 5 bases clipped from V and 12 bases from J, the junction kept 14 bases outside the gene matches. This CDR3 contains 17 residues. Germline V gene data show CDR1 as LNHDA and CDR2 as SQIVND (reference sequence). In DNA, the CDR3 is TGTGCCAGTAGTGACCTCGGGACAGGGGGCCTCGGGCGACCCCTCCACTTT. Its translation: CASSDLGTGGLGRPLHF.

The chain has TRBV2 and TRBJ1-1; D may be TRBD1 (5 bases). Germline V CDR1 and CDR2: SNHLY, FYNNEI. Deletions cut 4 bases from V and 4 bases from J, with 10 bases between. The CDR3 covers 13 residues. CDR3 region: CASSVWGGTEAFF. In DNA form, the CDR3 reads TGTGCCAGCAGTGTATGGGGGGGCACTGAAGCTTTCTTT.

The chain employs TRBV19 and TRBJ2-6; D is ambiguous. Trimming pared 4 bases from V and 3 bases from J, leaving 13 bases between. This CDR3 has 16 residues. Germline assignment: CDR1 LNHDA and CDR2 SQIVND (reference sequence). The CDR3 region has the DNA TGTGCCAGTAGTACGCTATTCTTCGGTGGGGCCAACGTCCTGACTTTC. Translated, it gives CASSTLFFGGANVLTF.

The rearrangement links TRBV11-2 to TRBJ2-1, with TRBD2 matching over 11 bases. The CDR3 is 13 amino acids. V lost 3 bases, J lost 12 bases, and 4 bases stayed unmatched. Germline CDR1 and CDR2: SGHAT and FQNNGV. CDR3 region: CASSLGLAGGQFF. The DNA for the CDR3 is TGTGCCAGCAGCTTGGGGCTAGCGGGAGGGCAGTTCTTC.

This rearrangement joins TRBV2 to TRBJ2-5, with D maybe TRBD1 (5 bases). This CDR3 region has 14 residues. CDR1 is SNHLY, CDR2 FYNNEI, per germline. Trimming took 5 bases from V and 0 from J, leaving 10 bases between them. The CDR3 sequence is CASSYNRNQETQYF. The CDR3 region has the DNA TGTGCCAGCAGTTATAACAGGAACCAAGAGACCCAGTACTTC.

CDR3 region: CAISEMDGTAQYF. The CDR3 nucleotides are TGTGCCATCAGTGAGATGGATGGGACTGCGCAGTATTTT. The chain has TRBV10-3 and TRBJ2-3, with D perhaps matching TRBD2 (6 bases). V lost 2 bases to trimming and J lost 10 bases, with 13 bases between them. Germline V gene data show CDR1 as ENHRY and CDR2 as SYGVKD. The CDR3 is 13 amino acids.

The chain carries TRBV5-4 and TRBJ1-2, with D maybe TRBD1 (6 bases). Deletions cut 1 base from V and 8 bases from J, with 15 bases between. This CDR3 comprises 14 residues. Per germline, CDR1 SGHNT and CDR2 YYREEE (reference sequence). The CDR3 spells CASSLRTDPRGYTF. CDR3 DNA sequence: TGTGCCAGCAGCTTGCGGACAGACCCTAGGGGCTACACCTTC. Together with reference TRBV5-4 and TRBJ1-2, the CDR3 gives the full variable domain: ETGVTQSPTHLIKTRGQQVTLRCSSQSGHNTVSWYQQALGQGPQFIFQYYREEENGRGNFPPRFSGLQFPNYSSELNVNALELDDSALYLCASSLRTDPRGYTFGSGTRLTVV.

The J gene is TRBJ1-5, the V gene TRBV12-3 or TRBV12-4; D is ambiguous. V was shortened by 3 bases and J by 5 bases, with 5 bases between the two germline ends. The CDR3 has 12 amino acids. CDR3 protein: CASSFSDQPQHF. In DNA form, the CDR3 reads TGTGCCAGCAGTTTTAGTGATCAGCCCCAGCATTTT.

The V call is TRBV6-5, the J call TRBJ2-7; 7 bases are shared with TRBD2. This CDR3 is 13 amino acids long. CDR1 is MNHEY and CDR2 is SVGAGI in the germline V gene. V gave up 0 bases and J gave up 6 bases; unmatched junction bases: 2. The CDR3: CASSYSLAGEQYF. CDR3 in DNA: TGTGCCAGCAGTTACTCGTTAGCGGGCGAGCAGTACTTC.

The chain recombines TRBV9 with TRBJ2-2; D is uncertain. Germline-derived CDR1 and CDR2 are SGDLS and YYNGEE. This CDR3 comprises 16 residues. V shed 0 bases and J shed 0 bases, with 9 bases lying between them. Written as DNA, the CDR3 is TGTGCCAGCAGCGTAGTAGTTAGCTCGAACACCGGGGAGCTGTTTTTT. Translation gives CASSVVVSSNTGELFF.